These 18 T cell receptor beta chains were all obtained from the same sample, sequenced in a study of blood T cell repertoires in COVID-19. Method: immunoSEQ multiplex PCR; TCRdb's copy keeps in-frame clones and lacks some. The sample contains about 270,000 clones, 88% of which appear only once. Specimen: peripheral blood. The receptors derive from a man in his sixties who had recovered from COVID-19.

Written as DNA, the CDR3 is TGTGCCAGCAGCTACCGTAGGACAGGGGGCTTTAATTCACCCCTCCACTTT. This codes for CASSYRRTGGFNSPLHF. The chain carries TRBV3-1 (or the pseudogene TRBV3-2) and TRBJ1-6; 11 nucleotides align to TRBD1. V trimming: 5 bases; J trimming: 6 bases; junction bases outside the gene matches: 9. The CDR3 extends over 17 amino acids. Germline CDR1 is LGHDT and CDR2 is YNNKEL (reference sequence).

DNA for the CDR3: TGTGCCAGCAGCGTAGACAGGGGGCGTCGGGATGAAAAACTGTTTTTT. Protein: CASSVDRGRRDEKLFF. The chain combines TRBV9 with TRBJ1-4; TRBD1 aligns across 9 bases. The CDR3 covers 16 residues. Germline V gene sequence: CDR1 SGDLS, CDR2 YYNGEE. V lost 0 bases to trimming and J lost 6 bases; unmatched junction nucleotides: 6.

The chain combines TRBV27 with TRBJ2-1, with D uncertain. The CDR3 sequence is 14 residues long. V lost 6 bases to trimming and J lost 0 bases, with 9 bases between them. Germline assignment: CDR1 MNHEY and CDR2 SMNVEV (reference sequence). The CDR3 DNA is TGTGCCAGCAGCCACGGTAGCTCCTACAATGAGCAGTTCTTC. Its protein product is CASSHGSSYNEQFF.

The V call is TRBV29-1, the J call TRBJ2-5; a weak D match, TRBD2 (6 bases). The CDR3 is made up of 12 amino acids. The germline gives CDR1 SQVTM, CDR2 ANQGSEA. V gave up 8 bases and J gave up 4 bases, with 14 bases separating them. CDR3 region: CSPWDGGETQYF. In DNA form, the CDR3 reads TGCAGCCCATGGGACGGGGGAGAGACCCAGTACTTC. Based on the CDR3 plus reference TRBV29-1 and TRBJ2-5, the full variable domain is SAVISQKPSRDICQRGTSLTIQCQVDSQVTMMFWYRQQPGQSLTLIATANQGSEATYESGFVIDKFPISRPNLTFSTLTVSNMSPEDSSIYLCSPWDGGETQYFGPGTRLLVL.

This sequence joins TRBV6-5 and TRBJ2-7; 8 positions match TRBD1. The CDR3 is 15 amino acids. The V and J ends lost 6 bases and 3 bases, in that order; junction bases with no gene match: 10. CDR1 MNHEY and CDR2 SVGAGI come from the germline V gene. The CDR3 DNA reads as TGTGCCAGCAGCTCTTTGGGGACAGGCTACTACGAGCAGTACTTC. As protein: CASSSLGTGYYEQYF.

This chain links TRBV7-6 with TRBJ2-3, with 9 bases fitting TRBD2. The CDR3 loop spans 16 amino acids. The germline gives CDR1 SGHVS, CDR2 FNYEAQ. V dropped 1 base and J dropped 2; count of bases not matched to a gene: 4. This CDR3 is CASSLGSGGITDTQYF. Written as DNA, the CDR3 is TGTGCCAGCAGCTTAGGGAGCGGGGGGATCACAGATACGCAGTATTTT. Combining the CDR3 with reference TRBV7-6 and TRBJ2-3 gives the whole variable domain GAGVSQSPRYKVTKRGQDVALRCDPISGHVSLYWYRQALGQGPEFLTYFNYEAQQDKSGLPNDRFSAERPEGSISTLTIQRTEQRDSAMYRCASSLGSGGITDTQYFGPGTRLTVL.

The J gene is TRBJ2-5, the V gene TRBV7-9; TRBD2 aligns across 10 bases. The CDR3 is made up of 15 amino acids. Germline-derived CDR1 and CDR2 are SEHNR and FQNEAQ (reference sequence). Trimming took 7 bases from V and 5 from J; bases not matched to a gene: 10. CDR3 DNA: TGTGCCAGCAAGCCTAGCGGGGGCGCGGGGGAGACCCAGTACTTC. Amino acid sequence: CASKPSGGAGETQYF.

The rearrangement links TRBV24-1 to TRBJ2-2; 12 nucleotides agree with TRBD1. The V and J ends lost 1 base and 3 bases, in that order; junction bases with no gene match: 8. The CDR3 covers 19 residues. Germline V gene sequence: CDR1 KGHDR, CDR2 SFDVKD. CDR3 loop: CATSDFLPGTGGYTGELFF. The DNA for the CDR3 is TGTGCCACCAGTGATTTTCTACCCGGGACAGGGGGCTACACCGGGGAGCTGTTTTTT.

The chain is built from TRBV7-6 and TRBJ2-2; D perhaps matches TRBD2 (5 bases). Germline assignment: CDR1 SGHVS and CDR2 FNYEAQ. The V gene lost 5 bases and the J gene lost 4 bases, with 17 bases spanning the gap. This CDR3 has 16 residues. The CDR3 is CASSPTGNRATGELFF. In DNA form, the CDR3 reads TGTGCCAGCAGCCCAACGGGAAACCGGGCCACCGGGGAGCTGTTTTTT.

As for this clone: Other nucleotide sequences in the sample specify the same CDR3. The CDR3 sequence: CASSGGQTYNEQFF. CDR3 bases: TGCGCCAGCAGTGGAGGGCAAACTTACAATGAGCAGTTCTTC. This chain connects TRBV5-1 to TRBJ2-1, with D possibly matching TRBD2 (6 bases). CDR3 size: 14 residues. With 5 bases removed from V and 4 bases from J, the gap between germline ends came to 13 bases. The germline V gene has CDR1 SGHRS and CDR2 YFSETQ.

V and J are TRBV5-1 and TRBJ2-3; D is uncertain. Germline CDR1 is SGHRS and CDR2 is YFSETQ. The ends were cut back, 0 bases at V and 0 bases at J, with 8 bases in the middle. The CDR3 length is 15 residues. The CDR3 reads CASSLEPISTDTQYF. CDR3 DNA sequence: TGCGCCAGCAGCTTGGAGCCAATCAGCACAGATACGCAGTATTTT.

The gene calls are TRBV4-2 and TRBJ2-1; a possible D gene is TRBD1 (6 bases). This CDR3 has 16 residues. The germline V gene has CDR1 LGHNA and CDR2 YNFKEQ. Deletions cut 1 base from V and 5 bases from J, with 15 bases between. The CDR3 DNA follows: TGTGCCAGCAGCCAAGTGGGGACACCTCAAGACAATGAGCAGTTCTTC. The encoded protein is CASSQVGTPQDNEQFF.

This clone was seen a handful of times. The chain recombines TRBV12-5 with TRBJ1-2, with D possibly being TRBD1 (6 bases). The V and J ends lost 2 bases and 4 bases respectively, with 11 bases between them. This CDR3 comprises 14 residues. In germline, CDR1 is LGHNT, CDR2 FRNRAP. CDR3: CASGLPGQIYGYTF. The CDR3 bases are TGTGCTAGTGGTTTGCCCGGACAGATCTATGGCTACACCTTC.

J is TRBJ2-2 and V is TRBV11-3; D is possibly TRBD1 (6 bases). V was pared by 0 bases and J by 3 bases, with 11 bases between. This CDR3 has 16 residues. Germline CDR1 SGHNT, CDR2 YENEEA. CDR3 in DNA: TGTGCCAGCAGCTTAGAGGTCCCAGGGGACACCGGGGAGCTGTTTTTT. Its protein product is CASSLEVPGDTGELFF.

The genes are TRBV19 and TRBJ2-7; D gene unclear. V was trimmed by 9 bases and J by 3 bases, leaving 18 bases between them. The CDR3 consists of 14 residues. Germline CDR1 and CDR2: LNHDA and SQIVND (reference sequence). The CDR3 sequence: CARPRVETVYEQYF. Written as DNA, the CDR3 is TGTGCCAGGCCCCGGGTCGAGACGGTCTACGAGCAGTACTTC.

This rearrangement joins TRBV19 to TRBJ2-6; 12 positions match TRBD2. V dropped 5 bases and J dropped 0; count of bases not matched to a gene: 2. Germline V gives CDR1 LNHDA, CDR2 SQIVND (reference sequence). The CDR3 is 17 residues long. In DNA form, the CDR3 reads TGTGCCAGTAGTGAGGGACTAGCGGGCTCTGGGGCCAACGTCCTGACTTTC. It codes for CASSEGLAGSGANVLTF. The whole variable domain, remainder taken from reference TRBV19 and TRBJ2-6, is DGGITQSPKYLFRKEGQNVTLSCEQNLNHDAMYWYRQDPGQGLRLIYYSQIVNDFQKGDIAEGYSVSREKKESFPLTVTSAQKNPTAFYLCASSEGLAGSGANVLTFGAGSRLTVL.

This chain uses TRBV5-4 with TRBJ2-5, with 8 bases fitting TRBD1. Trimming at V came to 3 bases and at J to 3 bases, leaving 4 bases not matched to a gene. The germline V gene encodes CDR1 SGHNT and CDR2 YYREEE (reference sequence). CDR3 size: 14 residues. The DNA for the CDR3 is TGTGCCAGCAGCTCCCCGACAGGGGAAGAGACCCAGTACTTC. Its protein is CASSSPTGEETQYF.

This chain uses TRBV5-1 with TRBJ2-3; possibly TRBD2 for D (8 bases). CDR1 is SGHRS and CDR2 is YFSETQ in the germline V gene. The CDR3 is made up of 14 amino acids. Trimming removed 4 bases from V and 10 bases from J, with 19 bases in between. In DNA, the CDR3 is TGCGCCAGCAGCATTGGGGACAGCGGGGGTGCGCAGTATTTT. Amino acids: CASSIGDSGGAQYF.